Listed here are 8 T cell receptor beta chains from one sample, sequenced in a study of shared clonotypes between healthy human individuals (dated by TCRdb to the early 2020s). Libraries were made using the immunoSEQ multiplex PCR assay. The clones in this table, taken by TCRdb from immuneACCESS, are in-frame only. Not every clone is retained; where verified, under half of the shortfall comes from an unresolved V gene, and the cause of the rest is unknown. The sample includes approximately 1,500,000 clones, with 98% observed a single time. The biggest ten clones account for 0.4% to 0.45% of the sample. Specimen: naive CD4+ T cells sorted from blood. The cell subset or site label here, explained by the study, means: CD45RA+ positively selected. The source is a man aged 30 to 39 in good health.

This chain uses TRBV6-4 with TRBJ1-2; TRBD1 matches at 9 bases. The CDR3 loop spans 14 amino acids. V was clipped by 5 bases and J by 3 bases; unmatched bases: 4. Germline V gene sequence: CDR1 MRHNA, CDR2 SNTAGT. CDR3 loop: CASSRTGDHYGYTF. As DNA, the CDR3 is TGTGCCAGCAGTCGGACAGGGGATCACTATGGCTACACCTTC.

With regard to this clone: The sample has other DNA sequences that encode this CDR3 too. The chain uses TRBV5-1 and TRBJ2-3; D is undetermined. V lost 0 bases and J 6 bases, leaving 8 bases between the germline ends. Per germline, CDR1 SGHRS and CDR2 YFSETQ. The CDR3 has 13 residues. CDR3 loop: CASSLGLTDTQYF. The CDR3 DNA sequence: TGCGCCAGCAGCTTGGGTCTAACGGATACGCAGTATTTT.

This chain uses TRBV9 with TRBJ2-2, with D perhaps matching TRBD2 (6 bases). The CDR3 contains 18 residues. Germline lookup yields CDR1 SGDLS and CDR2 YYNGEE. Trimming took off 0 bases at V and 5 bases at J, with 20 bases between the two ends. CDR3 coding DNA: TGTGCCAGCAGCGTAGTAGGTCGGGAGTTTTCCCAAACCGGGGAGCTGTTTTTT. Protein sequence: CASSVVGREFSQTGELFF.

The CDR3, as DNA: TGTGCCAGCAGTGTCCTAGGGGGGGAGGCTTTCTTT. The encoded protein is CASSVLGGEAFF. The chain carries TRBV27 and TRBJ1-1; D is perhaps TRBD1 (6 bases). Germline assignment: CDR1 MNHEY and CDR2 SMNVEV (reference sequence). Between the trimmed V and J ends, which lost 5 bases and 11 bases, there was a span of 15 bases. The CDR3 runs 12 residues.

The chain recombines TRBV7-2 with TRBJ2-1; 9 nucleotides agree with TRBD2. CDR3 size: 13 residues. Looked up from germline, CDR1 is SGHTA and CDR2 is FQGNSA. J lost 12 bases, V lost 1 base, and 4 bases had no gene match. The CDR3 here is CASSLEAGGWQFF. The CDR3 DNA is TGTGCCAGCAGCTTAGAGGCGGGAGGGTGGCAGTTCTTC.

V gene TRBV18 combines with J gene TRBJ2-1, with a tentative D call TRBD2 (6 bases). V lost 2 bases, J lost 9 bases, and 8 bases lay in between. The CDR3 is 12 residues long. Germline loops: CDR1 KGHSH, CDR2 LQKENI. The CDR3 nucleotides are TGTGCCAGCTCACCAGCGGAGGGTGAGCAGTTCTTC. This codes for CASSPAEGEQFF.

The V and J genes are TRBV29-1 and TRBJ1-5, with a tentative D call TRBD1 (5 bases). This CDR3 region has 14 residues. CDR1 is SQVTM and CDR2 is ANQGSEA in the germline V gene. Trimming shortened V by 5 bases and J by 5 bases, and 16 bases separated the two germline ends. In DNA, the CDR3 is TGCAGCGTTATGGTGGGGGGAAAGGATCAGCCCCAGCATTTT. This encodes CSVMVGGKDQPQHF. The variable domain in full, with the rest retrieved from reference TRBV29-1 and TRBJ1-5, is SAVISQKPSRDICQRGTSLTIQCQVDSQVTMMFWYRQQPGQSLTLIATANQGSEATYESGFVIDKFPISRPNLTFSTLTVSNMSPEDSSIYLCSVMVGGKDQPQHFGDGTRLSIL.

The chain joins TRBV30 to TRBJ1-1; tentatively, D is TRBD1 (5 bases). The CDR3 extends over 15 amino acids. The germline V gene encodes CDR1 GTSNPN and CDR2 SVGIG (reference sequence). The ends were cut back, 5 bases at V and 5 bases at J, with 21 bases in the middle. CDR3 DNA: TGTGCCTGGTTATGGGGCCGCTCAAAGAGGACTGAAGCTTTCTTT. Its protein is CAWLWGRSKRTEAFF.